Below, 30 T cell receptor beta chains from the same sample are listed, as sequenced in a study of blood T cells in healthy people across ages. Using a J-beta primer mix together with a sample-barcoded 5' primer, a second PCR was run for about 7 to 12 cycles. Via MiXCR, TCRdb re-called the 5' RACE reads, giving one row per CDR3 protein. The table has hundreds of thousands of distinct CDR3 sequences, more than 20% seen once. The sample was blood. The receptors here all came from a man in his 70s in good health.

This clonotype was seen only a few times. This chain uses TRBV11-3 with TRBJ2-3; unclear D gene. Germline V CDR1 and CDR2: SGHNT, YENEEA. V lost 1 base and J lost 0, with 5 bases in between. The CDR3 contains 14 residues. CDR3 DNA: TGTGCCAGCAGCTTAGCACAGAGCACAGATACGCAGTATTTT. It specifies CASSLAQSTDTQYF.

V and J are TRBV21-1 and TRBJ1-6. TRBV21-1 is described as a pseudogene. The CDR3 is 17 amino acids. The CDR3 spells CASSIAVRQEGDSPLHF. The CDR3 DNA sequence: TGTGCCAGCAGCATAGCCGTCCGGCAGGAGGGGGATTCACCCCTCCACTTT.

This clonotype was recorded only once. DNA of the CDR3: TGCGCCAGCAGCCAGGACCTCCTCCTAGCGGGAGGATCCTTCCCTGGGGCCAACGTCCTGACTTTC. This translates into CASSQDLLLAGGSFPGANVLTF. The chain employs TRBV4-1 and TRBJ2-6, with 11 bases lining up with TRBD2. This CDR3 comprises 22 residues. The germline V gene encodes CDR1 MGHRA and CDR2 YSYEKL. Trimming removed 3 bases from V and 2 bases from J; junction bases left unmatched: 18.

J is TRBJ2-1 and V is TRBV5-1; perhaps TRBD1 as D (6 bases). Trimming stripped 1 base from V and 5 bases from J, with 13 bases between. The germline CDR1 and CDR2 sequences are SGHRS and YFSETQ. CDR3 length equals 15 residues. DNA of the CDR3: TGCGCCAGCAGCTTGATGCAACAGGGTAACAATGAGCAGTTCTTC. This translates into CASSLMQQGNNEQFF.

This rearrangement joins TRBV3-1 to TRBJ2-7, with TRBD2 identical over 8 bases. Germline V gene sequence: CDR1 LGHDT, CDR2 YNNKEL (reference sequence). The CDR3 has 16 amino acids. Unmatched junction bases numbered 10, after V lost 1 base and J lost 5 bases. CDR3 in DNA: TGTGCCAGCAGCCAAGCTCGGGGGGGCACTATCCACGAGCAGTACTTC. Translated: CASSQARGGTIHEQYF.

In its sample, this clonotype was seen once. The chain combines TRBV20-1 with TRBJ2-3; the D gene is possibly TRBD1 (5 bases). Germline CDR1 reads DFQATT; CDR2 reads SNEGSKA (reference sequence). CDR3 length equals 14 residues. Between the trimmed V and J ends, which lost 6 bases and 5 bases, there was a span of 18 bases. Written as DNA, the CDR3 is TGCAGTGCCCACTCCCGGGTCAGGGAAGATACGCAGTATTTT. This translates into CSAHSRVREDTQYF.

The chain is built from TRBV5-1 and TRBJ1-1; 8 bases are shared with TRBD1. From germline, CDR1 is SGHRS and CDR2 YFSETQ. The CDR3 runs to 14 residues. V lost 0 bases and J lost 6; bases outside the gene matches: 4. The CDR3 protein is CASSLGQGPPEAFF. CDR3 DNA: TGCGCCAGCAGCTTGGGACAGGGGCCACCTGAAGCTTTCTTT.

The chain has TRBV3-1 and TRBJ2-5; 7 nucleotides line up with TRBD1. Germline trimming cut 2 bases from V and 4 bases from J; bases unmatched to any gene: 10. Germline V gene sequence: CDR1 LGHDT, CDR2 YNNKEL (reference sequence). The CDR3 loop spans 16 amino acids. The CDR3 loop reads CASSQFTGAHRETQYF. The CDR3 nucleotides are TGTGCCAGCAGCCAATTCACAGGGGCCCATAGAGAGACCCAGTACTTC.

The V and J genes are TRBV11-2 and TRBJ2-5; the D gene is possibly TRBD2 (6 bases). V was clipped by 1 base and J by 14 bases, with 11 bases between them. Germline V gene lookup returns CDR1 SGHAT and CDR2 FQNNGV. This CDR3 spans 11 amino acids. The CDR3 bases are TGTGCCAGCAGCTTAGCCGGGACTCCATACTTC. Its translation is CASSLAGTPYF.

The rearrangement joins TRBV6-5 to TRBJ2-7, with D possibly matching TRBD1 (6 bases). Trimming stripped 0 bases from V and 7 bases from J, with 13 bases between. CDR1 is MNHEY and CDR2 is SVGAGI in the germline V gene. CDR3 length equals 14 residues. Here the CDR3 DNA reads TGTGCCAGCAGTTACTCGTCAGGGGATCGGGAGCAGTACTTC. Translating gives CASSYSSGDREQYF.

V usage is TRBV28 and J usage is TRBJ1-1; no reliable D call. This CDR3 contains 17 residues. Germline loops: CDR1 MDHEN, CDR2 SYDVKM. With 6 bases removed from V and 3 bases from J, the gap between germline ends came to 23 bases. DNA of the CDR3: TGTGCCAGCAGCTCAAGATGGCTGGGAGGGAGATACACTGAAGCTTTCTTT. This sequence encodes CASSSRWLGGRYTEAFF.

There are a few counts of this clonotype. This chain joins TRBV6-5 and TRBJ1-1; 7 nucleotides agree with TRBD1. CDR1 MNHEY and CDR2 SVGAGI come from the germline V gene. This CDR3 region has 14 residues. With V trimmed by 6 bases and J by 1 base, 5 bases remained unmatched. CDR3 sequence reads: CASRQGQRNTEAFF. The CDR3 DNA follows: TGTGCCAGCAGACAGGGACAGCGGAACACTGAAGCTTTCTTT.

The table lists this clonotype with many counts. The V gene is TRBV7-3, the J gene TRBJ1-1; tentative D call: TRBD1 (6 bases). From germline, CDR1 is SGHTA and CDR2 FQGTGA. Deletions cut 1 base from V and 5 bases from J, with 8 bases between. CDR3 length: 13 residues. In DNA form, the CDR3 reads TGTGCCAGCAGCTTAAACAGGGAGACTGAAGCTTTCTTT. This gives the protein CASSLNRETEAFF.

The chain employs TRBV3-1 and TRBJ2-5, with 7 bases that match TRBD2. The DNA end is more similar to TRBJ2-1, so the J call may be wrong. The CDR3 runs to 15 residues. The germline V gene encodes CDR1 LGHDT and CDR2 YNNKEL (reference sequence). The CDR3 protein is CASSQVSGGVNEQFF. DNA of the CDR3: TGTGCCAGCAGCCAAGTGTCGGGAGGTGTTAATGAGCAGTTCTTC.

This clonotype has a handful of counts. The chain couples TRBV7-3 to TRBJ2-1; D unresolved. V gave up 1 base and J gave up 7 bases, with 8 bases separating them. Germline CDR1 SGHTA, CDR2 FQGTGA. The CDR3 is 13 amino acids. CDR3 sequence (DNA): TGTGCCAGCAGCTTAAGCCCGTCGAATGAGCAGTTCTTC. Residues: CASSLSPSNEQFF.

The chain uses TRBV5-1 and TRBJ2-5; 10 bases fit TRBD1. The DNA end favors TRBJ2-7, so the J call may be wrong. The CDR3 has 14 residues. The germline gives CDR1 SGHRS, CDR2 YFSETQ. CDR3 bases: TGCGCCAGCAGCTGGCCGGGACAGGGGTACGAGCAGTACTTC. This codes for CASSWPGQGYEQYF.

This clonotype was recorded many times. The chain employs TRBV20-1 and TRBJ2-1; D is perhaps TRBD2 (6 bases). V lost 0 bases and J 12 bases, leaving 15 bases between the germline ends. The germline V gene has CDR1 DFQATT and CDR2 SNEGSKA (reference sequence). There are 13 residues in the CDR3. The chain's CDR3 is CSARDRSGRGQFF. CDR3 DNA: TGCAGTGCTAGAGATCGATCAGGGCGGGGGCAGTTCTTC.

The rearrangement uses TRBV5-1 and TRBJ2-3; no clear D. Germline-derived CDR1 and CDR2 are SGHRS and YFSETQ. V gave up 5 bases and J gave up 0 bases, with 7 bases separating them. This CDR3 is 13 amino acids long. In DNA form, the CDR3 reads TGCGCCAGCAGTGTGGAAAGCACAGATACGCAGTATTTT. Amino acids: CASSVESTDTQYF.

The chain has TRBV15 and TRBJ1-4, with 9 nucleotides matching TRBD1. This CDR3 comprises 14 residues. The junction had 4 bases not matched to a gene; V was cut back by 5 bases and J by 6 bases. CDR1 LNHNV and CDR2 YYDKDF come from the germline V gene (reference sequence). This chain's CDR3 is CATSGGTGHEKLFF. The CDR3 DNA reads as TGTGCCACCAGCGGAGGGACAGGGCATGAAAAACTGTTTTTT.

V is TRBV25-1 and J is TRBJ1-5, with 8 bases aligning to TRBD1. Per germline, CDR1 MGHDK and CDR2 SYGVNS. The junction had 3 bases not matched to a gene; V was cut back by 2 bases and J by 3 bases. The CDR3 has 15 residues. The CDR3 loop reads CASSEQGAYNQPQHF. As DNA, the CDR3 is TGTGCCAGCAGTGAACAGGGGGCATACAATCAGCCCCAGCATTTT.

The CDR3 DNA is TGTGCCAGCAGTGCCGACAGGGTTGGAGAAAAACTGTTTTTT. This translates into CASSADRVGEKLFF. The rearrangement joins TRBV12-3 or TRBV12-4 to TRBJ1-4, with 7 positions matching TRBD1. Losses at the gene ends were 5 bases for V and 8 bases for J; bases not matched to a gene: 8. This CDR3 comprises 14 residues.

This clonotype came up a few times. The chain combines TRBV5-1 with TRBJ1-2, with 8 bases matching TRBD1. The CDR3 has 17 amino acids. CDR1 is SGHRS and CDR2 is YFSETQ in the germline V gene. The V and J ends lost 4 bases and 2 bases, in that order; junction bases with no gene match: 13. The CDR3, as DNA: TGCGCCAGCAGCCCACCACTAGGACAGGGTCACAACTATGGCTACACCTTC. Translation gives CASSPPLGQGHNYGYTF.

The chain couples TRBV6-6 to TRBJ2-2; no clear D gene. Between the trimmed V and J ends, which lost 4 bases and 0 bases, there was a span of 6 bases. This CDR3 region has 14 residues. Germline values: CDR1 MNHNY, CDR2 SVGAGI (reference sequence). The CDR3 coding sequence is TGTGCCAGCAGTTCACAGCCGAACACCGGGGAGCTGTTTTTT. Amino acid sequence: CASSSQPNTGELFF.

V is TRBV28 and J is TRBJ2-7; no definite D call. Germline CDR1 reads MDHEN; CDR2 reads SYDVKM. Between the trimmed V and J ends, which lost 6 bases and 4 bases, there was a span of 16 bases. The CDR3 contains 14 residues. CDR3 residues: CASSLPQSNYEQYF. The CDR3 DNA reads as TGTGCCAGCAGCCTGCCTCAGAGTAATTACGAGCAGTACTTC.

This clonotype came up a few times. This chain connects TRBV9 to TRBJ2-5; D gene unclear. Deletions cut 1 base from V and 7 bases from J, with 11 bases between. Germline V gene sequence: CDR1 SGDLS, CDR2 YYNGEE. CDR3 length: 13 amino acids. CDR3 nucleotides: TGTGCCAGCAGCGTATCTGATCCCGGGACCCAGTACTTC. It yields the protein CASSVSDPGTQYF.

V usage is TRBV5-1 and J usage is TRBJ2-5, with D perhaps TRBD1 (5 bases). The germline CDR1 and CDR2 sequences are SGHRS and YFSETQ. V was trimmed by 2 bases and J by 5 bases, leaving 13 bases between them. This CDR3 is built from 14 residues. CDR3 sequence: CASSFPGRDETQYF. The CDR3 DNA follows: TGCGCCAGCAGCTTTCCGGGCAGGGATGAGACCCAGTACTTC.

This chain uses TRBV14 with TRBJ2-4; 9 bases fit TRBD1. The CDR3 sequence is 15 residues long. Germline CDR1 reads SGHDN; CDR2 reads FVKESK. Trimming cost V 3 bases and J 6 bases; bases outside gene matches: 6. The chain's CDR3 is CASSQAGQGRNIQYF. The DNA for the CDR3 is TGTGCCAGCAGCCAGGCCGGACAGGGGAGAAACATTCAGTACTTC.

This chain connects TRBV20-1 to TRBJ2-1; TRBD2 agrees at 9 bases. Germline V gives CDR1 DFQATT, CDR2 SNEGSKA (reference sequence). The V and J ends lost 1 base and 4 bases, in that order; junction bases with no gene match: 8. The CDR3 extends over 16 amino acids. CDR3 in DNA: TGCAGTGCTAGAGTAGAAGCGGGAGGACGGTACAATGAGCAGTTCTTC. Translation gives CSARVEAGGRYNEQFF.

The chain is built from TRBV7-9 and TRBJ2-6, with no clear D. This CDR3 has 16 residues. V shed 8 bases and J shed 0 bases, with 14 bases lying between them. Germline values: CDR1 SEHNR, CDR2 FQNEAQ (reference sequence). The CDR3 sequence: CASLPDEVSGANVLTF. CDR3 coding DNA: TGTGCCAGCCTGCCGGATGAAGTCTCTGGGGCCAACGTCCTGACTTTC.

Only a few counts were recorded for this clonotype. The chain uses TRBV11-2 and TRBJ2-7; D might be TRBD2 (6 bases). V lost 3 bases, J lost 0 bases, and 9 bases lay in between. The CDR3 loop spans 14 amino acids. Germline V CDR1 and CDR2: SGHAT, FQNNGV. CDR3 in DNA: TGTGCCAGCAGCTTTGGGAGGAGCTCCTACGAGCAGTACTTC. Translation gives CASSFGRSSYEQYF.